The present entry profiles one T cell receptor beta chain with its context. Its cognate antigen is unknown. This specimen comes from a study of T cells expressing NK-cell markers. Study overall: CD3+CD56+NKG2C+, CD3+CD56+NKG2C- and CD3+CD56-NKG2C+ T cells, once sorted, supplied the TCR beta repertoires. Just one sequenced donor of eight was HCMV-seronegative, while seven were seropositive. Overall study findings and caveats: Roughly 6 donors showed dominant NKG2C+ clonotypes comprising roughly 1.0-7.0% of their CD8+ T cells. What remained unclear was the HCMV specificity of expanded NKG2C+ T cell clones.

This CDR3 contains 15 residues. Germline CDR1 and CDR2: MGHDK and SYGVNS. TCRdb re-called the 5' RACE reads and catalogs CDR3 proteins one per entry, DNA excluded. This sample contains 350,000 to 500,000 distinct CDR3 sequences. The V and J genes are TRBV25-1 and TRBJ2-5; TCRdb's D call, TRBD1, is unchecked because there is no DNA. The origin of this receptor is a woman between 18 and 70 years old in good health. Sequencing was carried out using blood T cells: a sorted CD56 or NKG2C T cell subset, CD4+ or CD8+ T cells, or bulk PBMC T cells (not recorded which). CDR3: CASSGPQGAAETQYF.